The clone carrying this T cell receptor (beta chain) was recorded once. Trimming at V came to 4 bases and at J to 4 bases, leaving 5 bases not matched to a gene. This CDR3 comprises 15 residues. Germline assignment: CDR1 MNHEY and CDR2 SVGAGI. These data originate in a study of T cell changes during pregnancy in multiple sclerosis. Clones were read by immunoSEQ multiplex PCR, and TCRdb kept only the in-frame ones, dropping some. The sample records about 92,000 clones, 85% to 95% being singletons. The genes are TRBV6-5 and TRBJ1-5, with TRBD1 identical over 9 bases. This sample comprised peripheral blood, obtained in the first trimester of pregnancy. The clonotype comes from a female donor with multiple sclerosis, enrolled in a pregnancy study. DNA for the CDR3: TGTGCCAGCAGTTTCCTACAGGGGGCGAATCAGCCCCAGCATTTT. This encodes CASSFLQGANQPQHF.